This T cell receptor beta chain derives from a study of blood T cell repertoires in COVID-19. The germline CDR1 and CDR2 sequences are MGHRA and YSYEKL. With V trimmed by 3 bases and J by 6 bases, 11 bases remained unmatched. This CDR3 region has 17 residues. The data were produced by immunoSEQ multiplex PCR, yet TCRdb's version contains in-frame clones alone and is incomplete. Counted here are approximately 280,000 clones, 75% to 90% occurring once; the ten biggest clones make up approximately 2.2%. Sequencing was carried out using peripheral blood. The receptor's source is a woman in her thirties who had recovered from COVID-19. The chain recombines TRBV4-1 with TRBJ2-3, with 11 bases identical to TRBD2. Here the CDR3 DNA reads TGCGCCAGCAGCCAGGGGCGGGCTAGCGGGAGGAATGATACGCAGTATTTT. This sequence encodes CASSQGRASGRNDTQYF.